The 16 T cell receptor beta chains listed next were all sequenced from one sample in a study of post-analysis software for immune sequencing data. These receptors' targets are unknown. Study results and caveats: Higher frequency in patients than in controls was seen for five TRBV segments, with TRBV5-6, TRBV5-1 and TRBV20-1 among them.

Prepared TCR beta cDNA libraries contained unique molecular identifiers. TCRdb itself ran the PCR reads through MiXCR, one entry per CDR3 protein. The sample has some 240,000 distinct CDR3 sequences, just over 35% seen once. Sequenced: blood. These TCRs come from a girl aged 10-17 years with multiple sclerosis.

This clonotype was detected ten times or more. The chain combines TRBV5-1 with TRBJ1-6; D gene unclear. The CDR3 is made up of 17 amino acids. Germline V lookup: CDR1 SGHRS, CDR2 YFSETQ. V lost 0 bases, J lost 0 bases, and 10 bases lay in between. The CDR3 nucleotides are TGCGCCAGCAGCTTGGCCGGACGGAGCTCCTATAATTCACCCCTCCACTTT. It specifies CASSLAGRSSYNSPLHF.

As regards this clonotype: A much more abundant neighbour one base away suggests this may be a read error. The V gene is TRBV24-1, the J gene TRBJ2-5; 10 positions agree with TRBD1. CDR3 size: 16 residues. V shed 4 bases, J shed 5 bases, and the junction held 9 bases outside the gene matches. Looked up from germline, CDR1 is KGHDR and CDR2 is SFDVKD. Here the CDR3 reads CATSEMDRGFGETQYF. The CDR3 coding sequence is TGTGCCACCAGTGAAATGGACAGGGGGTTTGGTGAGACCCAGTACTTC.

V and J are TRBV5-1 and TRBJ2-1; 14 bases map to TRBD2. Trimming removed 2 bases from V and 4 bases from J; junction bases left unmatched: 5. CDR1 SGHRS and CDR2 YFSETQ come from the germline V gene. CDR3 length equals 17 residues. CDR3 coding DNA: TGCGCCAGCAGCTTAAGGGGACTAGCGGGAGAGTACAATGAGCAGTTCTTC. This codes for CASSLRGLAGEYNEQFF.

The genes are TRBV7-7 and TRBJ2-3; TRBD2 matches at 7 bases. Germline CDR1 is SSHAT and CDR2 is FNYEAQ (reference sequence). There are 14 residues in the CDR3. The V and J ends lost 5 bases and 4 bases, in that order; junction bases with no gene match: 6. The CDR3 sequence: CASSPSGWADTQYF. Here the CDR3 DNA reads TGTGCCAGCAGCCCTAGCGGTTGGGCAGATACGCAGTATTTT.

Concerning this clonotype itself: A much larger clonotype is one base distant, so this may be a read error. The CDR3 protein is CGGGGRGNLRYNEQFF. DNA for the CDR3: TGCGGCGGGGGGGGAAGGGGGAATCTTCGCTACAATGAGCAGTTCTTC. This chain connects TRBV29-1 to TRBJ2-1, with 9 bases aligning to TRBD2. CDR3 length: 16 amino acids. CDR1 and CDR2 (germline): SQVTM, ANQGSEA.

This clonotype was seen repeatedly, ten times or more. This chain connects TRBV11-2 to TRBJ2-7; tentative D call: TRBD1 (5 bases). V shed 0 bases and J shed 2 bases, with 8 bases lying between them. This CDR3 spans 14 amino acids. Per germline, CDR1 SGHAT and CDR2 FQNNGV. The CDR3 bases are TGTGCCAGCAGCTTAGATTTGGGGCCCTACGAGCAGTACTTC. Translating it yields CASSLDLGPYEQYF.

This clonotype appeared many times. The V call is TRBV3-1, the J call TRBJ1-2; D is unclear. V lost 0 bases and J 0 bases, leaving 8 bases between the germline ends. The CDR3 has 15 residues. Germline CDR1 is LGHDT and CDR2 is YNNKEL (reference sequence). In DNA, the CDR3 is TGTGCCAGCAGCCAAGATTTCCCACCTAACTATGGCTACACCTTC. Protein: CASSQDFPPNYGYTF.

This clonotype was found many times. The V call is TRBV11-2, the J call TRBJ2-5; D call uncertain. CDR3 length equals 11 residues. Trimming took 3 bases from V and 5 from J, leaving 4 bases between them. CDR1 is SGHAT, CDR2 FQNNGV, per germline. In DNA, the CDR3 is TGTGCCAGCAGCTTTGAGGAGACCCAGTACTTC. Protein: CASSFEETQYF.

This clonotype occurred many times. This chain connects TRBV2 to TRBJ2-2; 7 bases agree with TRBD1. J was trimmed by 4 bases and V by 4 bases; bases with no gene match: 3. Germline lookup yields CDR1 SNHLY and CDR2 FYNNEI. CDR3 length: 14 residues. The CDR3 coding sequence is TGTGCCAGCAGTGCCGACAGGGCCACCGGGGAGCTGTTTTTT. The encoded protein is CASSADRATGELFF.

The CDR3, as DNA: TGTGCCAGCAGCTTGGATCTAGCGGGGGGGGGAAGGCAGTTCTTC. It yields the protein CASSLDLAGGGRQFF. The rearrangement joins TRBV5-5 to TRBJ2-1, with 12 bases fitting TRBD2. V trimming: 0 bases; J trimming: 12 bases; junction bases outside the gene matches: 7. Germline lookup yields CDR1 SGHKS and CDR2 YYEKEE (reference sequence). The CDR3 has 15 residues.

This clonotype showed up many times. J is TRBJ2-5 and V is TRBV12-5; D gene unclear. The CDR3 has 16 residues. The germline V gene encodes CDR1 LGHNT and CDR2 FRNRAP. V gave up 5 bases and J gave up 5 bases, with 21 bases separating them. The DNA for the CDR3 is TGTGCTAGTGGTCTCCGATCTAGATTCCTCGAGGAGACCCAGTACTTC. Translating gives CASGLRSRFLEETQYF.

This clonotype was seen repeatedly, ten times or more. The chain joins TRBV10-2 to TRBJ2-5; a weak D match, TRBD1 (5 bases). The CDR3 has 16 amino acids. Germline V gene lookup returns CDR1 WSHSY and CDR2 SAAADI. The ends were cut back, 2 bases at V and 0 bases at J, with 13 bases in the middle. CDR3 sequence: CASSEAATGHQETQYF. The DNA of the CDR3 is TGCGCCAGCAGTGAGGCCGCAACAGGACACCAAGAGACCCAGTACTTC.

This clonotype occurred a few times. The CDR3 nucleotides are TGTGCCAGCAGCCACGAAAGGGGGGTGAGCTCCTACGAGCAGTACTTC. Translated, it gives CASSHERGVSSYEQYF. The chain links TRBV11-2 to TRBJ2-7; D could derive from TRBD1 or TRBD2 (6 bases each). CDR3 length: 16 amino acids. Trimming pared 5 bases from V and 0 bases from J, leaving 17 bases between. CDR1 SGHAT and CDR2 FQNNGV come from the germline V gene.

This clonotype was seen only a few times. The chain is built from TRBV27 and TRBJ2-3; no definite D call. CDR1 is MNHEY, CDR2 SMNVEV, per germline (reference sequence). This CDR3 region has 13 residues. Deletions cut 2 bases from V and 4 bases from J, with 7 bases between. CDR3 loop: CASSLNAADTQYF. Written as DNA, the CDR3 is TGTGCCAGCAGTTTAAATGCTGCAGATACGCAGTATTTT.

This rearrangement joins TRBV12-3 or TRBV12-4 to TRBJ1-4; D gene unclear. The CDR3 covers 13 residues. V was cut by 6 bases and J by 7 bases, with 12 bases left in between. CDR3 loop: CASSPPESEKLFF. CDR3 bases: TGTGCCAGCAGCCCCCCTGAGAGTGAAAAACTGTTTTTT.

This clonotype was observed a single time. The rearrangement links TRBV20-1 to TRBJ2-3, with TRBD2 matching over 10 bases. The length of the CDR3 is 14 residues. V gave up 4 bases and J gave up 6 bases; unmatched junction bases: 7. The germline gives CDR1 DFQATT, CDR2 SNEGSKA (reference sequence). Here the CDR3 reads CSATEREGWDTQYF. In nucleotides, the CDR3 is TGCAGTGCTACCGAGCGGGAGGGTTGGGATACGCAGTATTTT.